This TCR beta chain was captured in a study of OX40 agonist ivuxolimab in advanced cancers. Study background: Participants could have had prior anti-PD-1, anti-PD-L1 or anti-CTLA-4 therapy, and roughly 40% had some.

Sequenced by immunoSEQ multiplex PCR; TCRdb stores in-frame clones only, minus some. The sample records tens of thousands of clones, more than 80% being singletons. The germline V gene encodes CDR1 SGHTA and CDR2 FQGNSA. The CDR3 is 15 amino acids. The V and J ends lost 0 bases and 6 bases respectively, with 15 bases between them. The gene calls are TRBV7-2 and TRBJ2-7; tentatively, D is TRBD1 or TRBD2 (5 bases each). The sequence was collected from an adult with an advanced solid tumor such as melanoma, head and neck, liver or kidney cancer. Specimen: CD4+ or CD8+ T cells sorted from blood, collected in a trial of the OX40 agonist ivuxolimab. For the CDR3, the DNA is TGTGCCAGCAGCTTAGCCGGGACCCCTAAGGTCGAGCAGTACTTC. Translating it yields CASSLAGTPKVEQYF.